This T cell receptor beta chain came from a study of Tregs in tolerant kidney transplant recipients. TCRdb's table, derived via immunoSEQ multiplex PCR, lists solely in-frame clones and lacks some. The table includes 90,000 to 120,000 clones, 90% detected once. This CDR3 contains 13 residues. Germline CDR1 is PRHDT and CDR2 is FYEKMQ (reference sequence). Trimming stripped 2 bases from V and 10 bases from J, with 12 bases between. The receptor was isolated from a human donor who received a combined kidney and bone marrow transplant. The starting material was CD4+ T cells from blood, obtained before the transplant. The chain has TRBV13 and TRBJ2-1; D is unclear. The CDR3 sequence is CASSLKRAPEQFF. The CDR3 DNA reads TGTGCCAGCAGCTTAAAAAGAGCCCCCGAGCAGTTCTTC.